This record concerns one T cell receptor (beta chain) sequence. Its antigen is not identified. This record belongs to a study of T cells after yellow fever vaccination. The study, taken as a whole, reports: Weaker, the secondary response peaked sooner, at day 5 versus 15. Abundant bulk-population clonotypes could contaminate the FACS-sorted repertoires.

Template switching with 5'RACE generated the TCR cDNA and added a universal primer site and UMIs. TCRdb ran MiXCR on the 5' RACE reads and lists one entry per CDR3 protein. Here the sample spans some 290,000 distinct CDR3 sequences, roughly a tenth being singletons. Germline-derived CDR1 and CDR2 are SGHVS and FQNEAQ. Trimming removed 6 bases from V and 9 bases from J, with 11 bases in between. The CDR3 has 11 residues. This TCR derives from a man between 18 and 35 years old who received the YFV17D yellow fever vaccine. The genes are TRBV7-8 and TRBJ2-5, with D possibly TRBD2 on 6 matching bases. Sequenced material: CD4+ T cells sorted from PBMCs, taken 45 days after the yellow fever booster vaccination. The CDR3 nucleotides are TGTGCCAGCAGTTCCGGGGAGGCCCAGTACTTC. The encoded protein is CASSSGEAQYF.